Following are 23 T cell receptor beta chains from one sample sequenced in a study of shared clonotypes between healthy human individuals (TCRdb year 2020). CD8 naive samples consisted of CD45RO-negative cells that were positively selected for CCR7, yielding a CD45RA+CCR7+ population without TemRA cells. Library preparation was by the immunoSEQ multiplex PCR assay. Sourced from immuneACCESS, this table was stored by TCRdb with only in-frame sequences that have V and J called. A share of the clones is absent; for the studies checked, an unresolved V gene accounts for under half, and the remainder has no known explanation. This sample comprises about 2.1 million clones, 85% to 95% of them detected only once. In total, the top ten clones hold 1.7% of the sample. Sequenced material: naive CD8+ T cells from PBMCs. The sample's cell subset or site label is to be understood as: CD45RA+CCR7+. These receptors all come from a man younger than 30 in good health. Some clones in this sample may be carry-over from other donors' samples.

Concerning this clone itself: One end of the junction fails to match germline, which may point to a read error. J is TRBJ2-7 and V is TRBV6-6; 10 bases fit TRBD2. CDR3 length: 14 amino acids. CDR1 MNHNY and CDR2 SVGAGI come from the germline V gene (reference sequence). The CDR3 loop is CASSDSSGRGEQYF. The CDR3, as DNA: TGTGCCAGCAGTGACTCGAGCGGGAGGGGTGAGCAGTACTTC.

The chain links TRBV7-9 to TRBJ2-5, with no clear D. The length of the CDR3 is 13 residues. V gave up 2 bases and J gave up 3 bases, with 7 bases separating them. Germline V CDR1 and CDR2: SEHNR, FQNEAQ (reference sequence). The CDR3 loop reads CASSLLLEETQYF. CDR3 DNA sequence: TGTGCCAGCAGCTTACTTTTAGAAGAGACCCAGTACTTC.

V gene TRBV6-1 combines with J gene TRBJ1-3, with TRBD1 matching over 10 bases. There are 15 residues in the CDR3. With V trimmed by 6 bases and J by 2 bases, 4 bases remained unmatched. Looked up from germline, CDR1 is MNHNS and CDR2 is SASEGT. The CDR3: CASRTDRGAGNTIYF. The DNA of the CDR3 is TGTGCCAGCAGAACGGACAGGGGGGCTGGAAACACCATATATTTT.

The table lists this clone with a few counts. J is TRBJ1-1 and V is TRBV19; possibly TRBD1 for D (5 bases). Germline-derived CDR1 and CDR2 are LNHDA and SQIVND (reference sequence). V shed 5 bases and J shed 3 bases, with 19 bases lying between them. The CDR3 has 16 amino acids. This CDR3 reads CASSATGVGWYTEAFF. CDR3 in DNA: TGTGCCAGTAGTGCTACAGGAGTTGGTTGGTACACTGAAGCTTTCTTT.

Concerning this clone itself: This same CDR3 is encoded by further DNA sequences in the sample. The V gene is TRBV27, the J gene TRBJ1-5; TRBD1 agrees at 8 bases. Germline V gives CDR1 MNHEY, CDR2 SMNVEV (reference sequence). CDR3 length equals 14 residues. Germline trimming cut 2 bases from V and 4 bases from J; bases unmatched to any gene: 1. The CDR3 DNA reads as TGTGCCAGCAGTTTAACAGGGGGGAATCAGCCCCAGCATTTT. Translation: CASSLTGGNQPQHF.

The chain links TRBV2 to TRBJ1-1, with D perhaps TRBD1 (5 bases). CDR3 length: 17 residues. The V gene lost 2 bases and the J gene lost 0 bases, with 16 bases spanning the gap. The germline CDR1 and CDR2 sequences are SNHLY and FYNNEI. CDR3 region: CASSELSHSGVNTEAFF. The CDR3 nucleotides are TGTGCCAGCAGTGAACTCTCTCACTCGGGGGTGAACACTGAAGCTTTCTTT.

This chain joins TRBV25-1 and TRBJ2-7; D uncertain. Deletions cut 3 bases from V and 4 bases from J, with 7 bases between. CDR3 length equals 12 residues. Germline lookup yields CDR1 MGHDK and CDR2 SYGVNS. The CDR3 DNA reads as TGTGCCAGCAGTGATGGGGTGTACGAGCAGTACTTC. It is translated as CASSDGVYEQYF.

J is TRBJ2-7 and V is TRBV5-6; D not resolved. The V end lost 0 bases, the J end lost 1 base, and 8 bases lay between the germline ends. The CDR3 consists of 14 residues. The germline CDR1 and CDR2 sequences are SGHDT and YYEEEE. The CDR3 sequence: CASSLGSASYEQYF. As DNA, the CDR3 is TGTGCCAGCAGCTTGGGGTCAGCTTCCTACGAGCAGTACTTC.

Only one count was recorded for this clone. V and J are TRBV11-2 and TRBJ2-5; D gene unclear. Judging by the DNA end, TRBJ2-7 fits better; the J call may be wrong. The length of the CDR3 is 14 residues. CDR1 is SGHAT, CDR2 FQNNGV, per germline. CDR3 in DNA: TGTGCCAGCAGCTTAGAGCCAGGAGCCTACGAGCAGTACTTC. Protein sequence: CASSLEPGAYEQYF.

The chain is built from TRBV28 and TRBJ1-3; D not resolved. CDR3 length: 14 amino acids. The germline V and J ends were trimmed by 6 bases and 4 bases, with 13 bases remaining between them. Germline lookup yields CDR1 MDHEN and CDR2 SYDVKM. The CDR3 nucleotides are TGTGCCAGCAGCCGTGACTGGTCAGGAAACACCATATATTTT. Translating it yields CASSRDWSGNTIYF.

The chain has TRBV7-2 and TRBJ2-7; D may be TRBD2 (5 bases). Germline CDR1 SGHTA, CDR2 FQGNSA. The CDR3 covers 15 residues. V was pared by 1 base and J by 3 bases, with 13 bases between. CDR3 nucleotide sequence: TGTGCCAGCAGCTTAGTAACGGGAAGCAACTACGAGCAGTACTTC. Protein product: CASSLVTGSNYEQYF.

The chain couples TRBV7-9 to TRBJ1-5; the D is unclear. CDR3 length equals 13 residues. Trimming removed 0 bases at V and 7 bases at J, with 7 bases between. Germline-derived CDR1 and CDR2 are SEHNR and FQNEAQ (reference sequence). The CDR3 is CASSLAGPQPQHF. CDR3 nucleotides: TGTGCCAGCAGCTTAGCTGGTCCCCAGCCCCAGCATTTT.

This sequence joins TRBV28 and TRBJ2-1; no firm D call. Germline V gene lookup returns CDR1 MDHEN and CDR2 SYDVKM. V lost 2 bases and J lost 2, with 7 bases in between. This CDR3 comprises 14 residues. DNA of the CDR3: TGTGCCAGCAGTTTAGCCTCCCCCTACAATGAGCAGTTCTTC. Residues: CASSLASPYNEQFF.

This clone was seen just once. Other DNA sequences in this sample translate to the same CDR3. This chain connects TRBV19 to TRBJ2-7; no firm D call. This CDR3 contains 13 residues. Germline CDR1 and CDR2: LNHDA and SQIVND (reference sequence). Trimming cost V 3 bases and J 1 base, with 7 bases left between them. The CDR3 reads CASSIGPSYEQYF. The CDR3 DNA sequence: TGTGCCAGTAGTATCGGCCCTTCCTACGAGCAGTACTTC.

V gene TRBV4-2 combines with J gene TRBJ1-3; 7 bases are shared with TRBD1. Germline lookup yields CDR1 LGHNA and CDR2 YNFKEQ. The V gene end was trimmed by 7 bases and the J gene end by 4 bases; junction bases not matched to a gene: 13. This CDR3 has 16 amino acids. CDR3 nucleotides: TGTGCCAGCACCACCGATCCCGGGACAGTCGGAAACACCATATATTTT. Residues: CASTTDPGTVGNTIYF.

The rearrangement links TRBV5-1 to TRBJ2-3; no clear D. Trimming removed 4 bases at V and 0 bases at J, with 15 bases between. The germline V gene has CDR1 SGHRS and CDR2 YFSETQ. The CDR3 length is 16 residues. For the CDR3, the DNA is TGCGCCAGCAGCCCCCTGGTCCGGGCTAGCACAGATACGCAGTATTTT. Protein product: CASSPLVRASTDTQYF.

The genes are TRBV9 and TRBJ2-7, with TRBD1 matching over 9 bases. The germline CDR1 and CDR2 sequences are SGDLS and YYNGEE. V was clipped by 3 bases and J by 5 bases; unmatched bases: 9. This CDR3 is built from 15 residues. The CDR3 spells CASSEGGQGTHEQYF. The DNA of the CDR3 is TGTGCCAGCAGCGAAGGGGGACAGGGAACCCACGAGCAGTACTTC.

This chain links TRBV25-1 with TRBJ2-2, with TRBD1 as a possible D gene (6 bases). Per the germline V gene, CDR1 is MGHDK and CDR2 is SYGVNS. V gave up 4 bases and J gave up 2 bases, with 14 bases separating them. The CDR3 extends over 16 amino acids. CDR3 in DNA: TGTGCCAGCAGTGTAAGGGGGACGGCTAACACCGGGGAGCTGTTTTTT. It encodes CASSVRGTANTGELFF.

V usage is TRBV28 and J usage is TRBJ1-5, with D maybe TRBD1 (6 bases). Trimming shortened V by 6 bases and J by 6 bases, and 15 bases separated the two germline ends. CDR1 and CDR2 (germline): MDHEN, SYDVKM. The CDR3 is 14 residues long. The CDR3 DNA follows: TGTGCCAGCAGCTCCCCGGGGGCCCGTCAGCCCCAGCATTTT. Residues: CASSSPGARQPQHF.

The chain joins TRBV27 to TRBJ2-7; D is unresolved. The CDR3 sequence is 12 residues long. The ends were cut back, 4 bases at V and 4 bases at J, with 8 bases in the middle. CDR1 is MNHEY and CDR2 is SMNVEV in the germline V gene (reference sequence). This chain's CDR3 is CASSSKRYEQYF. The CDR3 nucleotides are TGTGCCAGCAGTTCAAAAAGATACGAGCAGTACTTC.

The chain recombines TRBV29-1 with TRBJ2-1; D possibly matches TRBD1 or TRBD2 (6 bases each). From germline, CDR1 is SQVTM and CDR2 ANQGSEA. This CDR3 is 13 amino acids long. The ends were cut back, 7 bases at V and 4 bases at J, with 14 bases in the middle. CDR3 sequence: CSEKGGLYNEQFF. For the CDR3, the DNA is TGCAGCGAGAAAGGGGGGCTTTACAATGAGCAGTTCTTC.

This chain joins TRBV7-2 and TRBJ2-7, with 9 nucleotides matching TRBD2. CDR3 length: 15 residues. Germline V gene lookup returns CDR1 SGHTA and CDR2 FQGNSA. The junction had 9 bases not matched to a gene; V was cut back by 7 bases and J by 2 bases. DNA for the CDR3: TGTGCCAGCACCGAGGGACTAGCACCGACCTACGAGCAGTACTTC. Translation: CASTEGLAPTYEQYF.

The V and J genes are TRBV7-8 and TRBJ1-4, with TRBD1 as a possible D gene (5 bases). The CDR3 loop spans 17 amino acids. CDR1 is SGHVS, CDR2 FQNEAQ, per germline. The ends were cut back, 5 bases at V and 1 base at J, with 17 bases in the middle. DNA of the CDR3: TGTGCCAGCAGCCCCTTAGTCGGGGACCTAACTAATGAAAAACTGTTTTTT. This codes for CASSPLVGDLTNEKLFF.